Shown below are 21 T cell receptor beta chains from a single sample sequenced in a study of T cell changes during pregnancy in multiple sclerosis. Libraries were prepared by immunoSEQ multiplex PCR; TCRdb keeps only in-frame clonotypes and omits some of them. Among about 92,000 clones listed, 92% were seen once. The specimen comprised peripheral blood, sampled in the first trimester of pregnancy. The receptor set was obtained from a female donor with multiple sclerosis, enrolled in a pregnancy study.

This chain joins TRBV11-2 and TRBJ2-4, with TRBD1 matching over 8 bases. From germline, CDR1 is SGHAT and CDR2 FQNNGV. CDR3 length: 19 residues. Trimming cost V 6 bases and J 5 bases; bases outside gene matches: 21. CDR3 protein: CASRQQPGGTIMVENIQYF. In DNA form, the CDR3 reads TGTGCCAGCAGACAACAGCCAGGGGGCACAATAATGGTTGAAAACATTCAGTACTTC.

The CDR3 here is CASSQYPEGLALESEQFF. The DNA of the CDR3 is TGCGCCAGCAGCCAATACCCAGAGGGACTAGCGTTAGAAAGTGAGCAGTTCTTC. The chain links TRBV4-1 to TRBJ2-1; 10 bases map to TRBD2. Germline lookup yields CDR1 MGHRA and CDR2 YSYEKL. V lost 2 bases and J lost 9; bases outside the gene matches: 16. The length of the CDR3 is 18 residues.

The V call is TRBV27, the J call TRBJ1-5, with D tentatively TRBD1 (5 bases). The germline CDR1 and CDR2 sequences are MNHEY and SMNVEV (reference sequence). The CDR3 totals 14 residues. Trimming shortened V by 3 bases and J by 6 bases, and 12 bases separated the two germline ends. The CDR3 region is CASSFSGGGQPQHF. The DNA of the CDR3 is TGTGCCAGCAGTTTTTCCGGGGGTGGTCAGCCCCAGCATTTT.

V is TRBV21-1 and J is TRBJ2-4; the table names TRBD1, a call not compared with the DNA. TRBV21-1 is described as a pseudogene. The CDR3 extends over 14 amino acids. CDR3: CASIDRGGKNIQYF. The CDR3 region has the DNA TGTGCCAGCATCGACAGGGGTGGGAAAAACATTCAGTACTTC.

The chain couples TRBV7-8 to TRBJ2-3, with 8 bases fitting TRBD2. In germline, CDR1 is SGHVS, CDR2 FQNEAQ. J gave up 5 bases and V 6 bases, and 10 bases lay outside the gene matches. The CDR3 extends over 15 amino acids. CDR3 loop: CASRASGLAGDTQYF. The CDR3, as DNA: TGTGCCAGCAGGGCCTCCGGGCTAGCGGGAGATACGCAGTATTTT.

This chain uses TRBV6-1 with TRBJ1-1, with 8 bases fitting TRBD1. The CDR3 has 13 amino acids. With 4 bases clipped from V and 8 bases from J, the junction kept 6 bases outside the gene matches. Germline CDR1 is MNHNS and CDR2 is SASEGT. The DNA of the CDR3 is TGTGCCAGCAGTGCCCTCAGGGGGCGAGAAGCTTTCTTT. Translated: CASSALRGREAFF.

This clone has a single count. The rearrangement uses TRBV10-3 and TRBJ2-5; D remains unclear. CDR1 is ENHRY, CDR2 SYGVKD, per germline. The CDR3 is 13 amino acids. Trimming pared 4 bases from V and 0 bases from J, leaving 6 bases between. The CDR3 DNA is TGTGCCATCAGTGTCACAGACCAAGAGACCCAGTACTTC. Translating it yields CAISVTDQETQYF.

The chain carries TRBV4-3 and TRBJ2-1, with 14 bases that match TRBD2. The CDR3 is 16 amino acids. CDR1 LGHNA and CDR2 YSLEER come from the germline V gene. Losses at the gene ends were 0 bases for V and 10 bases for J; bases not matched to a gene: 5. CDR3 in amino acids: CASSQDGGLAGDEQFF. The CDR3 nucleotides are TGCGCCAGCAGCCAAGATGGGGGACTAGCGGGAGACGAGCAGTTCTTC.

This rearrangement joins TRBV5-1 to TRBJ1-1, with 7 bases aligning to TRBD1. V dropped 5 bases and J dropped 3; count of bases not matched to a gene: 4. The CDR3 has 13 amino acids. Germline V gives CDR1 SGHRS, CDR2 YFSETQ. The CDR3 DNA follows: TGCGCCAGCAGTTCAACAGGGGACACTGAAGCTTTCTTT. Translating it yields CASSSTGDTEAFF. Full variable domain (missing parts from reference TRBV5-1 and TRBJ1-1): KAGVTQTPRYLIKTRGQQVTLSCSPISGHRSVSWYQQTPGQGLQFLFEYFSETQRNKGNFPGRFSGRQFSNSRSEMNVSTLELGDSALYLCASSSTGDTEAFFGQGTRLTVV.

The chain couples TRBV29-1 to TRBJ2-6; 9 bases align to TRBD2. The CDR3 sequence is 21 residues long. CDR1 is SQVTM and CDR2 is ANQGSEA in the germline V gene. V lost 0 bases to trimming and J lost 0 bases; unmatched junction nucleotides: 15. CDR3 nucleotide sequence: TGCAGCGTTGAAGATCCCGGAGTAGCGGGAGAAACGATCTCTGGGGCCAACGTCCTGACTTTC. This encodes CSVEDPGVAGETISGANVLTF.

This chain joins TRBV9 and TRBJ2-7, with TRBD1 as a possible D gene (6 bases). This CDR3 has 15 residues. Germline V gene data show CDR1 as SGDLS and CDR2 as YYNGEE. V lost 1 base, J lost 4 bases, and 15 bases lay in between. The CDR3 here is CASSVSAGDGYEQYF. CDR3 DNA sequence: TGTGCCAGCAGCGTATCCGCAGGGGACGGATACGAGCAGTACTTC. The variable domain in full, completed from reference TRBV9 and TRBJ2-7, reads DSGVTQTPKHLITATGQRVTLRCSPRSGDLSVYWYQQSLDQGLQFLIQYYNGEERAKGNILERFSAQQFPDLHSELNLSSLELGDSALYFCASSVSAGDGYEQYFGPGTRLTVT.

V gene TRBV7-8 combines with J gene TRBJ1-3; 10 bases fit TRBD1. The CDR3 has 15 amino acids. The ends lost 4 bases at V and 6 bases at J; junction bases unmatched: 6. CDR1 and CDR2 from the germline V gene are SGHVS and FQNEAQ. The CDR3 region is CASSSRTGGTNTIYF. The CDR3 DNA reads TGTGCCAGCAGCTCTCGGACAGGGGGAACAAACACCATATATTTT. The variable domain in full, completed from reference TRBV7-8 and TRBJ1-3, reads GAGVSQSPRYKVAKRGQDVALRCDPISGHVSLFWYQQALGQGPEFLTYFQNEAQLDKSGLPSDRFFAERPEGSVSTLKIQRTQQEDSAVYLCASSSRTGGTNTIYFGEGSWLTVV.

The V and J genes are TRBV2 and TRBJ1-1; 8 nucleotides match TRBD1. This CDR3 is 15 amino acids long. V gave up 0 bases and J gave up 6 bases; unmatched junction bases: 6. CDR1 is SNHLY, CDR2 FYNNEI, per germline. Here the CDR3 DNA reads TGTGCCAGCAGTGAAGCGCAGGGGGCCGTAGCTGAAGCTTTCTTT. Protein sequence: CASSEAQGAVAEAFF.

The chain couples TRBV18 to TRBJ2-7, with 8 bases that match TRBD2. Germline CDR1 KGHSH, CDR2 LQKENI. This CDR3 spans 16 amino acids. J was trimmed by 5 bases and V by 5 bases; bases with no gene match: 14. The CDR3 sequence: CASSGRAGALRDEQYF. CDR3 DNA sequence: TGTGCCAGCTCAGGGAGAGCGGGGGCCCTCCGGGACGAGCAGTACTTC.

The chain recombines TRBV7-2 with TRBJ2-7; D might be TRBD2 (6 bases). Trimming left V 6 bases short and J 0 bases short, with 12 bases between. Germline assignment: CDR1 SGHTA and CDR2 FQGNSA. CDR3 length: 14 residues. The CDR3 loop is CASRRGTDSYEQYF. CDR3 nucleotides: TGTGCCAGCAGGCGCGGGACGGACTCCTACGAGCAGTACTTC.

The chain employs TRBV21-1 and TRBJ1-2; TRBD1, the table's D call, lacks a check against the DNA. TRBV21-1 constitutes a pseudogene. The CDR3 has 16 residues. The CDR3 DNA follows: TGTGCCAGCAGCAAATACAGGGGGCCCCAATGGGCCGGCTACACCTTC. This codes for CASSKYRGPQWAGYTF.

This clone has just one count. The chain uses TRBV14 and TRBJ2-2; TRBD2 aligns across 7 bases. The J segment lost 5 bases and the V segment lost 1 base, leaving 4 bases of the junction unmatched. Germline values: CDR1 SGHDN, CDR2 FVKESK. The CDR3 runs to 15 residues. The CDR3 protein is CASSQVGGSTGELFF. CDR3 in DNA: TGTGCCAGCAGCCAAGTCGGGGGGAGTACCGGGGAGCTGTTTTTT.

The V call is TRBV5-4, the J call TRBJ2-1; tentatively, D is TRBD1 (5 bases). The CDR3 has 12 amino acids. The V gene lost 10 bases and the J gene lost 3 bases, with 11 bases spanning the gap. The germline V gene encodes CDR1 SGHNT and CDR2 YYREEE (reference sequence). CDR3 nucleotides: TGTGCCGGGCGCGACAGCTACAATGAGCAGTTCTTC. This translates into CAGRDSYNEQFF.

V and J are TRBV5-1 and TRBJ2-7, with a tentative D call TRBD1 (6 bases). V was pared by 0 bases and J by 2 bases, with 12 bases between. The CDR3 loop spans 15 amino acids. Germline CDR1 SGHRS, CDR2 YFSETQ. The DNA of the CDR3 is TGCGCCAGCAGCTTGGAAGGAGGACAGACCTACGAGCAGTACTTC. It encodes CASSLEGGQTYEQYF.

This clone was detected a few times. V usage is TRBV5-4 and J usage is TRBJ2-2, with D possibly matching TRBD2 (5 bases). The germline V gene has CDR1 SGHNT and CDR2 YYREEE (reference sequence). V gave up 0 bases and J gave up 5 bases, with 11 bases separating them. The CDR3 consists of 15 residues. The CDR3 DNA reads as TGTGCCAGCAGCTTGGGGCTAGCAACAACCGGGGAGCTGTTTTTT. It specifies CASSLGLATTGELFF.

This chain connects TRBV27 to TRBJ2-1; 7 bases line up with TRBD1. Germline V CDR1 and CDR2: MNHEY, SMNVEV (reference sequence). This CDR3 comprises 15 residues. J lost 1 base, V lost 5 bases, and 5 bases had no gene match. The CDR3 reads CASSGTRGSYNEQFF. The CDR3 DNA follows: TGTGCCAGCAGTGGTACCAGGGGGTCCTACAATGAGCAGTTCTTC.